The T cell receptor (beta chain) under discussion was sequenced for a study of post-analysis software for immune sequencing data. The CDR3 is 14 amino acids. V lost 4 bases, J lost 5 bases, and 14 bases lay in between. The germline CDR1 and CDR2 sequences are MNHNS and SASEGT. In regard to this clonotype: The antigen is undetermined.

TCR beta cDNA libraries had unique molecular identifiers. TCRdb itself ran the PCR reads through MiXCR, one entry per CDR3 protein. This sample has fewer than 600,000 distinct CDR3 sequences, with around 40% found just once. Study outcomes and limitations: Patients had higher frequencies than controls of about five TRBV segments, including TRBV5-6, TRBV5-1 and TRBV20-1. By F measure, strong co-clustering occurred among samples prepared in the same batch. Multiple sclerosis patients had significantly lower normalized Chao1 diversity than controls.

Sequenced input: blood. This chain links TRBV6-1 with TRBJ2-5, with D perhaps matching TRBD2 (6 bases). The sequence derives from a girl aged 10 to 17 with multiple sclerosis. The CDR3 sequence: CASSGRVRRETQYF. The CDR3 coding sequence is TGTGCCAGCAGTGGGAGGGTGAGGAGGGAGACCCAGTACTTC.